One sample yielded the 31 T cell receptor beta chains listed below, sequenced in a study of type 1 regulatory T cells. MiXCR was run by TCRdb on the reads, yielding one entry per CDR3 protein. The data contain around 2,500 distinct CDR3 sequences, 5% to 6.5% of them seen just once; the ten biggest clones take up 2.2%. The specimen was CD4+ T cells, either the whole sample or a sorted fraction (not recorded which). The receptor set was obtained from a human donor in good health.

A note on this clonotype: A read error may produce the germline difference seen at one junction end. J is TRBJ2-6 and V is TRBV4-3, with a weak D call TRBD1 (5 bases). The CDR3 consists of 18 residues. CDR1 is LGHNA, CDR2 YSLEER, per germline. CDR3: CASSQESGHRSGANALTF. The CDR3 coding sequence is TGCGCCAGCAGTCAAGAATCCGGTCACAGGTCTGGGGCCAACGCCCTGACTTTC.

This clonotype is labeled large (0.1 to 1%). V usage is TRBV5-1 and J usage is TRBJ2-2, with D possibly TRBD1 on 5 matching bases. Germline V gene sequence: CDR1 SGHRS, CDR2 YFSETQ. Trimming removed 2 bases at V and 7 bases at J, with 12 bases between. CDR3 length: 14 amino acids. The CDR3 region has the DNA TGCGCCAGCAGCTTTGGCAGGGAAGGCGGGGAGCTGTTTTTT. As protein: CASSFGREGGELFF.

Within the sample, this clonotype is medium-sized. The chain recombines TRBV29-1 with TRBJ2-4, with TRBD1 matching over 9 bases. This CDR3 comprises 13 residues. J lost 8 bases, V lost 6 bases, and 8 bases had no gene match. Germline lookup yields CDR1 SQVTM and CDR2 ANQGSEA. CDR3 protein: CSVDAQGADIQYF. CDR3 DNA: TGCAGCGTCGACGCACAGGGGGCTGACATTCAGTACTTC.

This clonotype is judged medium-sized. This sequence joins TRBV20-1 and TRBJ2-3; no clear D gene. The V and J ends lost 2 bases and 6 bases respectively, with 6 bases between them. Germline V CDR1 and CDR2: DFQATT, SNEGSKA (reference sequence). The CDR3 loop spans 11 amino acids. The CDR3 loop reads CSARFLDTQYF. The DNA of the CDR3 is TGCAGTGCTAGATTTCTGGATACGCAGTATTTT.

This clonotype is termed medium-sized. This chain joins TRBV4-1 and TRBJ2-5, with TRBD2 identical over 7 bases. Germline assignment: CDR1 MGHRA and CDR2 YSYEKL. The V gene end was trimmed by 8 bases and the J gene end by 2 bases; junction bases not matched to a gene: 5. The CDR3 covers 13 residues. The CDR3 here is CASGGTTQETQYF. CDR3 coding DNA: TGCGCCAGCGGCGGGACTACGCAAGAGACCCAGTACTTC.

This clonotype rates as medium-sized. The gene calls are TRBV7-2 and TRBJ1-3; D possibly corresponds to TRBD1 (6 bases). This CDR3 is 16 amino acids long. V lost 3 bases to trimming and J lost 4 bases, with 16 bases between them. Germline CDR1 reads SGHTA; CDR2 reads FQGNSA. The CDR3 spells CASSLVLGARGNTIYF. The CDR3, as DNA: TGTGCCAGCAGCTTGGTATTGGGGGCGAGGGGAAACACCATATATTTT.

This clonotype is judged medium-sized. The gene calls are TRBV6-2 or TRBV6-3 and TRBJ1-4; 9 bases line up with TRBD1. After removal of 5 bases from V and 7 bases from J, the junction contained 11 bases not matched to a gene. Germline V gives CDR1 MNHEY, CDR2 SVGEGT. The CDR3 is made up of 16 amino acids. The DNA for the CDR3 is TGTGCCAGCAGTCGGGACAGGGTGACGCCGACTGAAAAACTGTTTTTT. It codes for CASSRDRVTPTEKLFF.

This clonotype counts as medium-sized. Relative to the germline gene, one junction end is altered; a read error may explain this. The chain carries TRBV5-1 and TRBJ2-7, with D tentatively TRBD1 (6 bases). This CDR3 has 12 residues. From germline, CDR1 is SGHRS and CDR2 YFSETQ. Written as DNA, the CDR3 is TGCGCCAGCAGCGCGAACAGGGACGTTCTGGTCTTC. Its translation is CASSANRDVLVF. The whole variable domain, filled in from reference TRBV5-1 and TRBJ2-7, reads KAGVTQTPRYLIKTRGQQVTLSCSPISGHRSVSWYQQTPGQGLQFLFEYFSETQRNKGNFPGRFSGRQFSNSRSEMNVSTLELGDSALYLCASSANRDVLVFGPGTRLTVT.

Within the sample, this clonotype is medium-sized. The chain links TRBV7-2 to TRBJ2-3, with D hard to call. CDR1 is SGHTA and CDR2 is FQGNSA in the germline V gene. The CDR3 spans 15 residues. The ends were cut back, 1 base at V and 4 bases at J, with 12 bases in the middle. CDR3 sequence: CASSLGIPNADTQYF. As DNA, the CDR3 is TGTGCCAGCAGCTTAGGGATTCCGAATGCAGATACGCAGTATTTT.

In its sample, this clonotype was seen a few times. At one end the junction does not follow the germline gene, possibly because of a read error. V usage is TRBV29-1 and J usage is TRBJ2-7; D gene uncertain. Germline loops: CDR1 SQVTM, CDR2 ANQGSEA. This CDR3 spans 12 amino acids. DNA for the CDR3: TGCAGCGTCCGAATCTCTAAATACGAGCTGTACTTC. Residues: CSVRISKYELYF.

By frequency in the sample, this clonotype is medium-sized. V usage is TRBV24-1 and J usage is TRBJ2-1; D not certain. The CDR3 extends over 12 amino acids. The germline gives CDR1 KGHDR, CDR2 SFDVKD. Trimming took 4 bases from V and 12 from J, leaving 12 bases between them. CDR3 loop: CATSEPGVGQFF. The CDR3 DNA reads as TGTGCCACCAGTGAACCGGGTGTTGGGCAGTTCTTC.

This clonotype is deemed medium-sized. The chain carries TRBV7-2 and TRBJ2-7; the D gene is possibly TRBD2 (5 bases). The CDR3 is made up of 15 amino acids. The V and J ends lost 3 bases and 2 bases respectively, with 14 bases between them. CDR1 and CDR2 from the germline V gene are SGHTA and FQGNSA. The CDR3 DNA is TGTGCCAGCAGCTTTGGACTCACACCCCCCTACGAGCAGTACTTC. The encoded protein is CASSFGLTPPYEQYF.

This clonotype is deemed medium-sized. V is TRBV18 and J is TRBJ1-2; TRBD1 is a possible D gene (5 bases). Trimming shortened V by 3 bases and J by 2 bases, and 19 bases separated the two germline ends. There are 17 residues in the CDR3. Germline V lookup: CDR1 KGHSH, CDR2 LQKENI. The CDR3 nucleotides are TGTGCCAGCTCACCCCTTCCCTTGGAGCAGGGCAACTATGGCTACACCTTC. Translated, it gives CASSPLPLEQGNYGYTF.

This clonotype is medium-sized in the sample. The rearrangement uses TRBV11-2 and TRBJ2-2, with 7 bases identical to TRBD1. Germline CDR1 and CDR2: SGHAT and FQNNGV. This CDR3 region has 15 residues. After removal of 3 bases from V and 7 bases from J, the junction contained 8 bases not matched to a gene. In nucleotides, the CDR3 is TGTGCCAGCAGCTTCACAGGGGCCGCCGGCGGGGAGCTGTTTTTT. Its protein product is CASSFTGAAGGELFF.

Sample share makes this clonotype medium-sized. The V and J genes are TRBV20-1 and TRBJ2-7; D remains ambiguous. V gave up 1 base and J gave up 2 bases, with 12 bases separating them. This CDR3 is 14 amino acids long. Germline CDR1 reads DFQATT; CDR2 reads SNEGSKA (reference sequence). The CDR3 bases are TGCAGTGCTAGAGCTGACGGTGGCACCTACGAGCAGTACTTC. Residues: CSARADGGTYEQYF.

By its share, this clonotype is medium-sized (0.01 to 0.1%). This chain joins TRBV29-1 and TRBJ2-3; tentatively, D is TRBD1 (6 bases). The CDR3 is 14 residues long. V lost 4 bases and J lost 5, with 16 bases in between. In germline, CDR1 is SQVTM, CDR2 ANQGSEA. In nucleotides, the CDR3 is TGCAGCGTTGGTCGGTTGGGGGCGGGAGATACGCAGTATTTT. It is translated as CSVGRLGAGDTQYF.

By its share, this clonotype is medium-sized (0.01 to 0.1%). The rearrangement links TRBV4-3 to TRBJ2-2; a possible D gene is TRBD2 (6 bases). V was pared by 4 bases and J by 2 bases, with 14 bases between. This CDR3 is 16 amino acids long. The V gene's germline CDR1 is LGHNA and CDR2 YSLEER. This CDR3 is CASSPPPAGNTGELFF. CDR3 DNA: TGCGCCAGCAGCCCCCCCCCCGCGGGAAACACCGGGGAGCTGTTTTTT.

This clonotype is medium-sized. The V call is TRBV7-8, the J call TRBJ2-3; tentative D call: TRBD1 (7 bases). The CDR3 spans 18 residues. Looked up from germline, CDR1 is SGHVS and CDR2 is FQNEAQ. The V gene lost 5 bases and the J gene lost 5 bases, with 26 bases spanning the gap. The CDR3 coding sequence is TGTGCCAGCAGCCGGAAAACCAGGGGGACTCACGAGTTAGATACGCAGTATTTT. As protein: CASSRKTRGTHELDTQYF.

By its share, this clonotype is medium-sized. The chain carries TRBV5-5 and TRBJ1-2; D remains ambiguous. V lost 4 bases and J lost 7, with 11 bases in between. This CDR3 has 12 amino acids. Germline V CDR1 and CDR2: SGHKS, YYEKEE (reference sequence). The CDR3 loop is CASSPLDGGYTF. Here the CDR3 DNA reads TGTGCCAGCAGCCCTCTAGACGGTGGCTACACCTTC.

This clonotype is medium-sized by share. The V gene is TRBV3-1, the J gene TRBJ1-2; D gene ambiguous. The ends were cut back, 0 bases at V and 4 bases at J, with 15 bases in the middle. Germline loops: CDR1 LGHDT, CDR2 YNNKEL (reference sequence). The length of the CDR3 is 16 residues. CDR3 DNA sequence: TGTGCCAGCAGCCAAGATTCGCACAGTGGCAGCTATGGCTACACCTTC. This translates into CASSQDSHSGSYGYTF.

This clonotype is medium-sized within its sample. The chain links TRBV5-1 to TRBJ1-1; 7 bases map to TRBD1. V lost 3 bases and J lost 10; bases outside the gene matches: 24. The germline gives CDR1 SGHRS, CDR2 YFSETQ. The CDR3 loop spans 18 amino acids. In DNA, the CDR3 is TGCGCCAGCAGCTCGCCTGACCGGAGGGACAGTAGGTTTCCGGGAGCTTTCTTT. It translates to CASSSPDRRDSRFPGAFF. Using reference TRBV5-1 and TRBJ1-1 for the parts outside the CDR3, the full variable domain is KAGVTQTPRYLIKTRGQQVTLSCSPISGHRSVSWYQQTPGQGLQFLFEYFSETQRNKGNFPGRFSGRQFSNSRSEMNVSTLELGDSALYLCASSSPDRRDSRFPGAFFGQGTRLTVV.

Concerning this clonotype: This may be a read error, as it is one base from a much larger clone. The chain uses TRBV3-1 and TRBJ2-7; weak D call: TRBD1 (6 bases). Trimming pared 0 bases from V and 3 bases from J, leaving 21 bases between. The CDR3 loop spans 18 amino acids. Germline CDR1 LGHDT, CDR2 YNNKEL (reference sequence). CDR3 residues: CASSQDPTGQNSIYEQYF. CDR3 coding DNA: TGTGCCAGCAGCCAAGATCCGACAGGTCAAAATTCCATCTACGAGCAGTACTTC.

By sample share, this clonotype is medium-sized. The DNA for the CDR3 is TGCGCCAGCAGCTTAGTCCCTAGCACAGATACGCAGTATTTT. Residues: CASSLVPSTDTQYF. The chain links TRBV5-1 to TRBJ2-3; no reliable D call. Per germline, CDR1 SGHRS and CDR2 YFSETQ. The V and J ends lost 2 bases and 0 bases respectively, with 7 bases between them. This CDR3 has 14 amino acids.

In its sample, this clonotype ranks as medium-sized. The gene calls are TRBV3-1 and TRBJ2-1; TRBD2 agrees at 9 bases. Per germline, CDR1 LGHDT and CDR2 YNNKEL (reference sequence). The junction had 7 bases not matched to a gene; V was cut back by 3 bases and J by 4 bases. The CDR3 runs to 16 residues. The CDR3 region has the DNA TGTGCCAGCAGCCAGAATCCAGCGGGGGGTTACAATGAGCAGTTCTTC. Protein product: CASSQNPAGGYNEQFF.

This clonotype counts as medium-sized. This rearrangement joins TRBV5-6 to TRBJ2-5; no definite D call. The CDR3 sequence is 11 residues long. Trimming took off 1 base at V and 2 bases at J, with 0 bases between the two ends. The germline V gene has CDR1 SGHDT and CDR2 YYEEEE. CDR3 sequence: CASSLQETQYF. Here the CDR3 DNA reads TGTGCCAGCAGCTTGCAAGAGACCCAGTACTTC.

This clonotype is deemed medium-sized. The chain recombines TRBV7-9 with TRBJ2-1, with D tentatively TRBD1 or TRBD2 (6 bases each). V lost 7 bases, J lost 7 bases, and 20 bases lay in between. This CDR3 spans 15 amino acids. Per germline, CDR1 SEHNR and CDR2 FQNEAQ (reference sequence). CDR3 loop: CASITRGGWVNEQFF. In DNA, the CDR3 is TGTGCCAGCATCACGAGAGGGGGGTGGGTTAATGAGCAGTTCTTC.

Turning to this clonotype: This may be a read error: a much more frequent sequence differs by one nucleotide. Given the absence of the conserved phenylalanine or tryptophan at the CDR3 end, a read error is likely. The chain joins TRBV5-1 to TRBJ2-1, with D maybe TRBD2 (5 bases). V lost 1 base to trimming and J lost 9 bases, with 8 bases between them. The V gene's germline CDR1 is SGHRS and CDR2 YFSETQ. This CDR3 comprises 12 residues. For the CDR3, the DNA is TGCGCCAGCAGCTTGTCCGGGGTTGAGCAGTTCATC. As protein: CASSLSGVEQFI.

This clonotype ranks as medium-sized. This chain connects TRBV9 to TRBJ2-3, with D hard to call. The CDR3 sequence is 14 residues long. Trimming cost V 0 bases and J 5 bases, with 10 bases left between them. Germline V gene lookup returns CDR1 SGDLS and CDR2 YYNGEE. The CDR3 spells CASSVVAAGDTQYF. The CDR3 nucleotides read TGTGCCAGCAGCGTAGTTGCAGCCGGAGATACGCAGTATTTT.

Sample share makes this clonotype medium-sized. The chain couples TRBV7-9 to TRBJ2-2, with TRBD2 identical over 8 bases. V was clipped by 7 bases and J by 6 bases; unmatched bases: 16. This CDR3 has 17 amino acids. Germline lookup yields CDR1 SEHNR and CDR2 FQNEAQ (reference sequence). The CDR3 DNA sequence: TGTGCCAGCACCATATGGGAGCGGGGGTACCGACCCGGGGAGCTGTTTTTT. As protein: CASTIWERGYRPGELFF.

Regarding this clonotype: One base away lies a much larger clone, so this may be a sequencing read error. The V gene is TRBV20-1, the J gene TRBJ1-3; D is uncertain. CDR1 is DFQATT and CDR2 is SNEGSKA in the germline V gene (reference sequence). This CDR3 has 15 amino acids. DNA of the CDR3: TGCAGTGCTAGAGATATTGGGTCTTCTGGAAACGCCATATATTTT. Amino acids: CSARDIGSSGNAIYF.

There are a few counts of this clonotype. The missing conserved phenylalanine or tryptophan at the end of this CDR3 makes a read error likely. The DNA is left out, because the CDR3 cannot be placed on it with certainty; the CDR3 is given as TCRdb lists it. The chain combines TRBV1 with TRBJ2-4; the DNA was not compared with TRBD2, the D call given in the table. TRBV1 constitutes a pseudogene. The CDR3 has 17 amino acids, counting both end residues. The CDR3 reads CTSSQEGLGGTKNIQYL.